This T cell receptor (beta chain) was found in a study of shared clonotypes between healthy human individuals. A word on this clone: What it recognizes is unknown.

The DNA input per sorted-subset replicate PCR was about 190 ng, corresponding to 25,000 to 35,000 T cell genomes. Profiled with immunoSEQ multiplex PCR; TCRdb holds only in-frame clones, not every one. Of about 990,000 clones detected, approximately 80% appear once; the ten largest clones hold 0.61%. Per the germline V gene, CDR1 is SGDLS and CDR2 is YYNGEE. The CDR3 runs to 14 residues. V dropped 4 bases and J dropped 0 bases, with 10 bases sitting between them. General study points: The donor pool, a small one, limited the genetic and exposure-history diversity represented. Generally, naive subsets came out with larger estimated richness than memory subsets. Non-shared clonotypes displayed generation probabilities falling below those of clonotypes present in all four donors.

The chain links TRBV9 to TRBJ1-2; no firm D call. The TCR originated in a man younger than 35 in good health. Some clones in this sample may be carry-over from other donors' samples. Sequenced material: memory CD4+ T cells from PBMCs. Subset noted: CD45RA-negative fraction. The CDR3 sequence is CASSPGSANYGYTF. The CDR3 DNA follows: TGTGCCAGCAGCCCCGGCTCAGCTAACTATGGCTACACCTTC. Full variable domain (outside the CDR3, taken from reference TRBV9 and TRBJ1-2): DSGVTQTPKHLITATGQRVTLRCSPRSGDLSVYWYQQSLDQGLQFLIQYYNGEERAKGNILERFSAQQFPDLHSELNLSSLELGDSALYFCASSPGSANYGYTFGSGTRLTVV.